The sample holds one count of the clone carrying this TCR beta chain. The data originate from a study of blood T cell repertoires in COVID-19. Per the original data handling: Reference gene primer amplification in the assay estimated nucleated cell counts. Here immunoSEQ multiplex PCR was the method, and the copy in TCRdb shows in-frame clones only, minus some. D and trimming come from the DNA, and the V and J calls and clone size come from that table. The sample consists of about 250,000 clones, approximately 85% of them appearing once. V lost 0 bases, J lost 6 bases, and 3 bases stayed unmatched. Germline V gene data show CDR1 as SGHTA and CDR2 as FQGNSA. CDR3 length: 16 amino acids.

The receptor was derived from a woman of 80 years or more with COVID-19, enrolled during active disease. The chain links TRBV7-2 to TRBJ2-2, with 11 bases that match TRBD2. The specimen was peripheral blood. This CDR3 reads CASSLALAGGAGELFF. The DNA of the CDR3 is TGTGCCAGCAGCTTAGCTCTAGCGGGGGGCGCCGGGGAGCTGTTTTTT.